Ten or more counts support the clone carrying this TCR beta chain. This sample is drawn from a study of response to subunit inactivated influenza vaccine. MiXCR, run by TCRdb on the RT-PCR reads, gives a single entry per CDR3 protein. Here the sample spans a few hundred thousand distinct CDR3 sequences, about 20% being singletons. Here the sequenced sample was PBMCs from blood, taken approximately 22 months after vaccination. The TCR was taken from a man aged 50 to 69 who received an inactivated influenza vaccine.

In nucleotides, the CDR3 is TGTGCCAGCAGTTTGTCAGGGGGCCGCAACAAGGGTTTCTTT. Encoded protein: CASSLSGGRNKGFF. J is TRBJ1-1 and V is TRBV12-3 or TRBV12-4; 8 nucleotides match TRBD1. This CDR3 has 14 residues. V shed 3 bases, J shed 13 bases, and the junction held 13 bases outside the gene matches.